Presented here are 20 T cell receptor beta chains from one specimen sequenced in a study of human T cells and chemical hapten exposure. TCRdb analysed the RACE reads with MiXCR anew, one entry per CDR3 protein. The sample includes roughly 140,000 distinct CDR3 sequences, 12% of them seen just once. Time point here: patch test 2, 6 weeks after DPC sensitization. Treatment here: therapeutic diphenylcyclopropenone sensitization with weekly scalp DPC. The material sequenced was whole blood, taken in connection with sensitization to the hapten diphenylcyclopropenone (DPC). These receptors came from a woman aged 45-65 years with alopecia areata. Some clones in this sample may be carry-over from other donors' samples.

This clonotype was seen at least ten times. This sequence joins TRBV27 and TRBJ2-7; 8 bases are a match to TRBD1. Germline V gene sequence: CDR1 MNHEY, CDR2 SMNVEV (reference sequence). The CDR3 is 13 residues long. V shed 4 bases and J 6 bases; nucleotides not matched to a gene: 5. The DNA for the CDR3 is TGTGCCAGCAGTTCCGCGGACAGGGTCGAGCAGTACTTC. It is translated as CASSSADRVEQYF.

This clonotype was seen repeatedly, ten times or more. The rearrangement joins TRBV12-3 or TRBV12-4 to TRBJ2-1; 8 bases align to TRBD1. This CDR3 spans 14 amino acids. J lost 8 bases, V lost 8 bases, and 11 bases had no gene match. CDR3: CASERTGIRDEQFF. The CDR3, as DNA: TGTGCCAGCGAGCGGACAGGGATAAGGGATGAGCAGTTCTTC.

This clonotype came up many times. This rearrangement joins TRBV11-2 to TRBJ2-1; no reliable D call. Germline assignment: CDR1 SGHAT and CDR2 FQNNGV. Trimming stripped 4 bases from V and 3 bases from J, with 7 bases between. The CDR3 has 13 amino acids. CDR3 nucleotides: TGTGCCAGCAGCTCTATCGACTACAATGAGCAGTTCTTC. Its protein product is CASSSIDYNEQFF.

The chain recombines TRBV7-3 with TRBJ2-2, with 8 bases that match TRBD2. With 5 bases clipped from V and 5 bases from J, the junction kept 13 bases outside the gene matches. The germline V gene encodes CDR1 SGHTA and CDR2 FQGTGA. The CDR3 is 17 residues long. CDR3 region: CASSPLRLAGGTGELFF. The CDR3 DNA reads as TGTGCCAGCAGCCCCTTGCGGCTAGCGGGCGGAACCGGGGAGCTGTTTTTT. The whole variable domain, filled in from reference TRBV7-3 and TRBJ2-2, reads GAGVSQTPSNKVTEKGKYVELRCDPISGHTALYWYRQSLGQGPEFLIYFQGTGAADDSGLPNDRFFAVRPEGSVSTLKIQRTERGDSAVYLCASSPLRLAGGTGELFFGEGSRLTVL.

This clonotype was seen a handful of times. The chain combines TRBV12-3 or TRBV12-4 with TRBJ1-5; D remains unclear. Trimming took 1 base from V and 0 from J, leaving 7 bases between them. The CDR3 extends over 15 amino acids. The CDR3, as DNA: TGTGCCAGCAGTTTAGGTGGCTCTAGCAATCAGCCCCAGCATTTT. Residues: CASSLGGSSNQPQHF.

In this sample, this clonotype turned up many times. The V call is TRBV11-3, the J call TRBJ2-1, with D hard to call. V was trimmed by 5 bases and J by 8 bases, leaving 7 bases between them. This CDR3 has 11 amino acids. Germline V CDR1 and CDR2: SGHNT, YENEEA. The CDR3 loop reads CASSLLHEQFF. The CDR3 DNA sequence: TGTGCCAGCAGCCTTCTGCATGAGCAGTTCTTC. Supplemented by reference TRBV11-3 and TRBJ2-1, the full variable domain reads EAGVVQSPRYKIIEKKQPVAFWCNPISGHNTLYWYLQNLGQGPELLIRYENEEAVDDSQLPKDRFSAERLKGVDSTLKIQPAELGDSAVYLCASSLLHEQFFGPGTRLTVL.

The rearrangement uses TRBV20-1 and TRBJ1-5; 7 bases map to TRBD1. Trimming cost V 1 base and J 4 bases; bases outside gene matches: 13. Looked up from germline, CDR1 is DFQATT and CDR2 is SNEGSKA (reference sequence). The CDR3 loop spans 17 amino acids. CDR3 bases: TGCAGTGCTAGAGGTGCCCGAAGACAGGGTCTAAATCAGCCCCAGCATTTT. This gives the protein CSARGARRQGLNQPQHF.

The table lists this clonotype with a few counts. The rearrangement joins TRBV6-2 or TRBV6-3 to TRBJ2-5; 8 nucleotides align to TRBD2. CDR3 length: 17 residues. The germline V gene encodes CDR1 MNHEY and CDR2 SVGEGT. V was clipped by 4 bases and J by 2 bases; unmatched bases: 12. CDR3 amino acids: CASSSVAGKQAQETQYF. CDR3 DNA sequence: TGTGCCAGCAGTTCAGTAGCGGGAAAACAGGCTCAAGAGACCCAGTACTTC.

This clonotype has ten or more counts. The V call is TRBV3-1, the J call TRBJ2-7, with D maybe TRBD2 (6 bases). CDR3 length equals 14 residues. V was pared by 0 bases and J by 3 bases, with 9 bases between. Per the germline V gene, CDR1 is LGHDT and CDR2 is YNNKEL (reference sequence). CDR3 coding DNA: TGTGCCAGCAGCCAAGATCCGACTAGCTACGAGCAGTACTTC. As protein: CASSQDPTSYEQYF.

Only a few counts were recorded for this clonotype. The genes are TRBV18 and TRBJ1-6; D perhaps matches TRBD1 (6 bases). Germline CDR1 KGHSH, CDR2 LQKENI. This CDR3 region has 16 residues. V gave up 3 bases and J gave up 0 bases, with 9 bases separating them. The CDR3 loop reads CASSPLDSSYNSPLHF. The DNA for the CDR3 is TGTGCCAGCTCACCGTTGGACAGCTCCTATAATTCACCCCTCCACTTT.

This clonotype was seen ten or more times. The rearrangement links TRBV12-3 or TRBV12-4 to TRBJ1-6; D is possibly TRBD1 (6 bases). The CDR3 covers 14 residues. V was pared by 4 bases and J by 13 bases, with 17 bases between. The CDR3 loop reads CASSSRQVSRPLHF. DNA of the CDR3: TGTGCCAGCAGTTCCAGACAGGTCTCGAGGCCCCTCCACTTT.

A few counts support this clonotype. The chain carries TRBV11-1 and TRBJ2-1; the D gene is possibly TRBD1 (6 bases). This CDR3 is 12 amino acids long. Trimming left V 2 bases short and J 8 bases short, with 7 bases between. Looked up from germline, CDR1 is SGHAT and CDR2 is FQDESV (reference sequence). The CDR3 nucleotides read TGTGCCAGCAGCTTAAACAGGGATGAGCAGTTCTTC. Translation: CASSLNRDEQFF.

This clonotype has more than one count but fewer than ten. DNA for the CDR3: TGTGCCAGCAGTAAATGGACAGGGGGCAGTAACTCCTACGAGCAGTACTTC. Translated: CASSKWTGGSNSYEQYF. This chain connects TRBV6-1 to TRBJ2-7, with 11 positions matching TRBD1. CDR3 length: 17 amino acids. Germline trimming cut 5 bases from V and 0 bases from J; bases unmatched to any gene: 9. Per the germline V gene, CDR1 is MNHNS and CDR2 is SASEGT.

This clonotype has at least ten counts. The DNA of the CDR3 is TGTGCCAGCAGTTACTCAAAAGGACTAGCGGGAGATACGCAGTATTTT. Encoded protein: CASSYSKGLAGDTQYF. This chain links TRBV6-5 with TRBJ2-3; 11 bases match TRBD2. Losses at the gene ends were 0 bases for V and 5 bases for J; bases not matched to a gene: 4. Germline V gives CDR1 MNHEY, CDR2 SVGAGI. The CDR3 runs 16 residues.

This clonotype was seen only a few times. The J gene is TRBJ1-5, the V gene TRBV5-1; D is undetermined. V was shortened by 4 bases and J by 2 bases, with 10 bases between the two germline ends. The CDR3 is made up of 14 amino acids. CDR1 and CDR2 from the germline V gene are SGHRS and YFSETQ. The CDR3 loop is CASSPVGGNQPQHF. CDR3 in DNA: TGCGCCAGCAGCCCCGTCGGGGGCAATCAGCCCCAGCATTTT.

The J gene is TRBJ2-5, the V gene TRBV24-1; D call uncertain. CDR3 length: 11 residues. The V gene's germline CDR1 is KGHDR and CDR2 SFDVKD. The CDR3 nucleotides read TGTGCGGCCGGCAGCCAAGAGACCCAGTACTTC. Protein product: CAAGSQETQYF.

This clonotype was detected a few times. This chain's CDR3 is CASSLGLAKNNEQFF. The DNA for the CDR3 is TGTGCCAGCAGCTTGGGACTAGCGAAGAACAATGAGCAGTTCTTC. The rearrangement uses TRBV7-2 and TRBJ2-1; 10 bases agree with TRBD2. Trimming at V came to 3 bases and at J to 5 bases, leaving 4 bases not matched to a gene. The CDR3 has 15 amino acids. CDR1 is SGHTA and CDR2 is FQGNSA in the germline V gene. The full variable domain, its missing parts supplied by reference TRBV7-2 and TRBJ2-1, is GAGVSQSPSNKVTEKGKDVELRCDPISGHTALYWYRQSLGQGLEFLIYFQGNSAPDKSGLPSDRFSAERTGGSVSTLTIQRTQQEDSAVYLCASSLGLAKNNEQFFGPGTRLTVL.

V and J are TRBV12-3 or TRBV12-4 and TRBJ2-3, with 8 positions matching TRBD1. Losses at the gene ends were 5 bases for V and 2 bases for J; bases not matched to a gene: 9. The CDR3 loop spans 16 amino acids. This chain's CDR3 is CASSQPGTGSTDTQYF. The CDR3, as DNA: TGTGCCAGCAGTCAACCCGGGACAGGATCCACAGATACGCAGTATTTT.

This clonotype showed up just a few times. The chain is built from TRBV14 and TRBJ2-7; D is possibly TRBD1 (5 bases). This CDR3 has 16 residues. With 0 bases removed from V and 2 bases from J, the gap between germline ends came to 14 bases. The V gene's germline CDR1 is SGHDN and CDR2 FVKESK. The CDR3 DNA follows: TGTGCCAGCAGCCAAGATCTCCAGGGTTACCCCTACGAGCAGTACTTC. Translation: CASSQDLQGYPYEQYF.

This clonotype was detected many times. This sequence joins TRBV5-4 and TRBJ1-2; no firm D call. The V and J ends lost 4 bases and 8 bases respectively, with 9 bases between them. There are 11 residues in the CDR3. CDR1 SGHNT and CDR2 YYREEE come from the germline V gene (reference sequence). The CDR3 DNA reads TGTGCCAGCAGCCGGGATGGAGGCTACACCTTC. Its translation is CASSRDGGYTF.